This is a list of T cell receptor beta chains from one sample in a study of T cell responses to AZD1222 COVID-19 vaccine. Profiled with immunoSEQ multiplex PCR; TCRdb holds only in-frame clones, not every one. The data contain 50,000 to 65,000 clones, 75% to 95% of them seen just once; the ten biggest clones take up about 5.7%. The input for sequencing was peripheral blood, taken 28 days after the second dose of the MenACWY control vaccine. The receptors were gathered from an adult who received the MenACWY meningococcal vaccine as a control. Each CDR3 is given with its conserved first and last residue. D genes are given only for firm matches. Size is stated for part of the rows, as once, few or many counts, or as a class when the clone is expanded.

j_call: TRBJ1-6
cdr3_length: 13
clone_size: .
v_call: TRBV6-5
d_call: .
cdr3_aa: CASRIGQNSPLHF
cdr3_nt: TGTGCCAGCAGGATTGGGCAAAATTCACCCCTCCACTTT

j_call: TRBJ2-3
cdr3_length: 16
clone_size: .
v_call: TRBV7-9
d_call: .
cdr3_aa: CASSLRVGRSTDTQYF
cdr3_nt: TGTGCCAGCAGCTTACGGGTCGGGCGGAGCACAGATACGCAGTATTTT

j_call: TRBJ2-7
cdr3_length: 14
clone_size: once
v_call: TRBV10-1
d_call: TRBD1
cdr3_aa: CASSVGGDTYEQYF
cdr3_nt: TGCGCCAGCAGTGTAGGGGGCGATACCTACGAGCAGTACTTC

j_call: TRBJ2-7
cdr3_length: 12
clone_size: .
v_call: TRBV15
d_call: .
cdr3_aa: CATSRGGYEQYF
cdr3_nt: TGTGCCACCAGCAGAGGGGGGTACGAGCAGTACTTC

j_call: TRBJ2-2
cdr3_length: 15
clone_size: .
v_call: TRBV6-5
d_call: .
cdr3_aa: CATLPGQTYAGELFF
cdr3_nt: TGTGCCACCCTCCCCGGTCAGACGTATGCCGGGGAGCTGTTTTTT

j_call: TRBJ2-5
cdr3_length: 16
clone_size: .
v_call: TRBV11-2
d_call: .
cdr3_aa: CASSLNAGINQETQYF
cdr3_nt: TGTGCCAGCAGCTTGAATGCAGGGATAAATCAAGAGACCCAGTACTTC

j_call: TRBJ2-1
cdr3_length: 16
clone_size: .
v_call: TRBV27
d_call: TRBD1
cdr3_aa: CASSGQGNPSYNEQFF
cdr3_nt: TGTGCCAGCAGTGGACAGGGTAACCCTTCCTACAATGAGCAGTTCTTC

j_call: TRBJ2-2
cdr3_length: 13
clone_size: .
v_call: TRBV21-1
d_call: .
cdr3_aa: CASSKSGTGELFF
cdr3_nt: TGTGCCAGCAGCAAATCTGGCACCGGGGAGCTGTTTTTT

j_call: TRBJ1-1
cdr3_length: 14
clone_size: .
v_call: TRBV7-9
d_call: .
cdr3_aa: CASSLTLGNTEAFF
cdr3_nt: TGTGCCAGCAGCTTAACTCTCGGGAACACTGAAGCTTTCTTT

j_call: TRBJ2-7
cdr3_length: 14
clone_size: .
v_call: TRBV6-2/TRBV6-3
d_call: TRBD2
cdr3_aa: CASSSGRELYEQYF
cdr3_nt: TGTGCCAGCAGTTCTGGGCGGGAGCTTTACGAGCAGTACTTC

j_call: TRBJ2-7
cdr3_length: 15
clone_size: .
v_call: TRBV5-1
d_call: TRBD1
cdr3_aa: CASSFEGLTGGEQYF
cdr3_nt: TGCGCCAGCAGCTTTGAAGGGTTGACAGGGGGAGAGCAGTACTTC

j_call: TRBJ1-5
cdr3_length: 13
clone_size: .
v_call: TRBV2
d_call: .
cdr3_aa: CASSYSGLQPQHF
cdr3_nt: TGTGCCAGCAGCTATTCGGGGTTACAGCCCCAGCATTTT

j_call: TRBJ2-5
cdr3_length: 16
clone_size: .
v_call: TRBV19
d_call: .
cdr3_aa: CASSISTGMGKETQYF
cdr3_nt: TGTGCCAGTAGTATTTCAACCGGAATGGGGAAGGAGACCCAGTACTTC

j_call: TRBJ1-2
cdr3_length: 15
clone_size: .
v_call: TRBV3-1/TRBV3-2
d_call: .
cdr3_aa: CASSQDPPGRSGYTF
cdr3_nt: TGTGCCAGCAGCCAAGATCCCCCAGGGCGGAGTGGCTACACCTTC

j_call: TRBJ1-2
cdr3_length: 15
clone_size: .
v_call: TRBV28
d_call: TRBD1
cdr3_aa: CASSPQRTGNYGYTF
cdr3_nt: TGTGCCAGCAGTCCCCAACGGACAGGAAACTATGGCTACACCTTC

j_call: TRBJ1-2
cdr3_length: 12
clone_size: .
v_call: TRBV12-3/TRBV12-4
d_call: TRBD1
cdr3_aa: CASSQGAYGYTF
cdr3_nt: TGTGCCAGCAGCCAGGGGGCCTATGGCTACACCTTC

j_call: TRBJ1-2
cdr3_length: 13
clone_size: once
v_call: TRBV5-4
d_call: TRBD1
cdr3_aa: CASSATGWKGYTF
cdr3_nt: TGTGCCAGCAGCGCGACAGGGTGGAAAGGCTACACCTTC

j_call: TRBJ1-3
cdr3_length: 17
clone_size: .
v_call: TRBV24-1
d_call: TRBD1
cdr3_aa: CATSDPSPGTGGNTIYF
cdr3_nt: TGTGCCACCAGTGATCCGTCCCCCGGGACAGGGGGAAACACCATATATTTT

j_call: TRBJ2-1
cdr3_length: 14
clone_size: .
v_call: TRBV7-2
d_call: .
cdr3_aa: CASSLGGLYNEQFF
cdr3_nt: TGTGCCAGCAGCTTAGGGGGCCTTTACAATGAGCAGTTCTTC

j_call: TRBJ1-4
cdr3_length: 16
clone_size: .
v_call: TRBV5-4
d_call: TRBD1
cdr3_aa: CASSLGGQAYNEKLFF
cdr3_nt: TGTGCCAGCAGCTTGGGGGGACAGGCCTATAATGAAAAACTGTTTTTT

j_call: TRBJ2-3
cdr3_length: 15
clone_size: .
v_call: TRBV27
d_call: .
cdr3_aa: CASSTRSAGTDTQYF
cdr3_nt: TGTGCCAGCAGTACTAGGAGCGCGGGCACAGATACGCAGTATTTT

j_call: TRBJ1-5
cdr3_length: 13
clone_size: .
v_call: TRBV6-5
d_call: .
cdr3_aa: CASSYSNGQPQHF
cdr3_nt: TGTGCCAGCAGTTACTCGAACGGTCAGCCCCAGCATTTT

j_call: TRBJ1-5
cdr3_length: 19
clone_size: .
v_call: TRBV28
d_call: .
cdr3_aa: CASSAPQGRGRGSNQPQHF
cdr3_nt: TGTGCCAGCAGTGCCCCCCAGGGAAGAGGTCGGGGTAGCAATCAGCCCCAGCATTTT

j_call: TRBJ2-7
cdr3_length: 15
clone_size: .
v_call: TRBV3-1/TRBV3-2
d_call: TRBD1
cdr3_aa: CASSHRQGITYEQYF
cdr3_nt: TGTGCCAGCAGCCATCGACAGGGGATCACCTACGAGCAGTACTTC

j_call: TRBJ2-5
cdr3_length: 13
clone_size: .
v_call: TRBV5-6
d_call: TRBD1
cdr3_aa: CASSDRVQETQYF
cdr3_nt: TGTGCCAGCTCAGACAGGGTCCAAGAGACCCAGTACTTC

j_call: TRBJ2-5
cdr3_length: 13
clone_size: .
v_call: TRBV19
d_call: .
cdr3_aa: CASSWASGETQYF
cdr3_nt: TGTGCCAGTAGTTGGGCCAGCGGGGAGACCCAGTACTTC

j_call: TRBJ1-6
cdr3_length: 15
clone_size: .
v_call: TRBV19
d_call: .
cdr3_aa: CASDPGSSYNSPLHF
cdr3_nt: TGTGCCAGTGATCCAGGGAGCTCCTATAATTCACCCCTCCACTTT

j_call: TRBJ1-1
cdr3_length: 14
clone_size: once
v_call: TRBV7-9
d_call: TRBD1
cdr3_aa: CASSEGQPNTEAFF
cdr3_nt: TGTGCCAGCAGCGAGGGACAGCCAAACACTGAAGCTTTCTTT

j_call: TRBJ1-1
cdr3_length: 13
clone_size: .
v_call: TRBV5-1
d_call: .
cdr3_aa: CASSFEGHTEAFF
cdr3_nt: TGCGCCAGCAGCTTCGAAGGGCACACTGAAGCTTTCTTT

j_call: TRBJ1-6
cdr3_length: 14
clone_size: .
v_call: TRBV7-9
d_call: TRBD1
cdr3_aa: CASSGGTGEGPLHF
cdr3_nt: TGTGCCAGCAGCGGAGGGACAGGCGAAGGGCCCCTCCACTTT

j_call: TRBJ2-3
cdr3_length: 16
clone_size: once
v_call: TRBV7-6
d_call: .
cdr3_aa: CASSPTGGAPTDTQYF
cdr3_nt: TGTGCCAGCAGCCCAACTGGGGGCGCTCCCACAGATACGCAGTATTTT

j_call: TRBJ1-2
cdr3_length: 18
clone_size: .
v_call: TRBV6-2/TRBV6-3
d_call: TRBD1
cdr3_aa: CASSYSFGQGAANYGYTF
cdr3_nt: TGTGCCAGCAGTTACTCCTTCGGACAGGGGGCAGCTAACTATGGCTACACCTTC

j_call: TRBJ2-5
cdr3_length: 13
clone_size: .
v_call: TRBV6-1
d_call: .
cdr3_aa: CASSERGGETQYF
cdr3_nt: TGTGCCAGCAGTGAGAGAGGGGGAGAGACCCAGTACTTC

j_call: TRBJ2-1
cdr3_length: 19
clone_size: .
v_call: TRBV29-1
d_call: .
cdr3_aa: CSVEGLHVSGISSYNEQFF
cdr3_nt: TGCAGCGTTGAGGGACTCCACGTGTCTGGCATTAGCTCCTACAATGAGCAGTTCTTC

j_call: TRBJ1-5
cdr3_length: 10
clone_size: few
v_call: TRBV24-1
d_call: .
cdr3_aa: CATDNQPQHF
cdr3_nt: TGTGCCACCGACAATCAGCCCCAGCATTTT

j_call: TRBJ2-1
cdr3_length: 16
clone_size: .
v_call: TRBV6-6
d_call: TRBD2
cdr3_aa: CASSYSRRLADNEQFF
cdr3_nt: TGTGCCAGCAGTTACTCGAGGCGGCTAGCGGACAATGAGCAGTTCTTC

j_call: TRBJ1-1
cdr3_length: 14
clone_size: .
v_call: TRBV28
d_call: .
cdr3_aa: CASRVGQRNTEAFF
cdr3_nt: TGTGCCAGCAGAGTCGGACAGCGGAACACTGAAGCTTTCTTT

j_call: TRBJ1-6
cdr3_length: 13
clone_size: .
v_call: TRBV27
d_call: TRBD1
cdr3_aa: CASTGQGSSPLHF
cdr3_nt: TGTGCCAGCACGGGACAGGGTTCTTCACCCCTCCACTTT

j_call: TRBJ2-1
cdr3_length: 16
clone_size: .
v_call: TRBV6-5
d_call: TRBD1
cdr3_aa: CASSSHRGLSRDEQFF
cdr3_nt: TGTGCCAGCAGTTCACACAGGGGGCTCTCTAGGGATGAGCAGTTCTTC

j_call: TRBJ2-2
cdr3_length: 14
clone_size: .
v_call: TRBV25-1
d_call: .
cdr3_aa: CASSEQRGTGELFF
cdr3_nt: TGTGCCAGCAGTGAACAAAGGGGGACCGGGGAGCTGTTTTTT

j_call: TRBJ2-1
cdr3_length: 14
clone_size: .
v_call: TRBV14
d_call: TRBD2
cdr3_aa: CASSQSLAGHEQFF
cdr3_nt: TGTGCCAGCAGCCAGTCCCTAGCGGGCCATGAGCAGTTCTTC

j_call: TRBJ2-7
cdr3_length: 14
clone_size: .
v_call: TRBV29-1
d_call: TRBD2
cdr3_aa: CSAQISGSSYEQYF
cdr3_nt: TGCAGCGCTCAAATTAGCGGGAGTTCCTACGAGCAGTACTTC

j_call: TRBJ2-3
cdr3_length: 15
clone_size: .
v_call: TRBV6-1
d_call: TRBD2
cdr3_aa: CASSDRAGEPDTQYF
cdr3_nt: TGTGCCAGCAGTGATCGAGCGGGAGAGCCAGATACGCAGTATTTT

j_call: TRBJ1-1
cdr3_length: 16
clone_size: .
v_call: TRBV19
d_call: .
cdr3_aa: CASSMDPPSPNTEAFF
cdr3_nt: TGTGCCAGTAGTATGGACCCTCCCTCTCCGAACACTGAAGCTTTCTTT

j_call: TRBJ2-5
cdr3_length: 12
clone_size: .
v_call: TRBV14
d_call: .
cdr3_aa: CASSQESETQYF
cdr3_nt: TGTGCCAGCAGCCAAGAATCCGAGACCCAGTACTTC